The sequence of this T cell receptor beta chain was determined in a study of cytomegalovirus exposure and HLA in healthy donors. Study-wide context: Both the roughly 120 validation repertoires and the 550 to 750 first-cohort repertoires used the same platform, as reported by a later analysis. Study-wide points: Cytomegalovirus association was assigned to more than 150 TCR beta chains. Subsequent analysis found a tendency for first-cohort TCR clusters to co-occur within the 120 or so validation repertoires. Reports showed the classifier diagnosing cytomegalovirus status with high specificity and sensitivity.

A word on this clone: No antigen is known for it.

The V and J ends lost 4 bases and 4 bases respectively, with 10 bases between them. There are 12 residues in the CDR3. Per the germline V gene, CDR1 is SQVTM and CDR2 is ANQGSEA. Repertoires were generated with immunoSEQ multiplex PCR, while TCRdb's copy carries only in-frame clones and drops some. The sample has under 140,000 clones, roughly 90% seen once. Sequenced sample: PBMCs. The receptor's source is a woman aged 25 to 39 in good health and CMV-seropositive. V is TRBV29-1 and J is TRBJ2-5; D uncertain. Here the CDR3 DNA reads TGCAGCGTTGGAATAGTCGGAGAGACCCAGTACTTC. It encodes CSVGIVGETQYF. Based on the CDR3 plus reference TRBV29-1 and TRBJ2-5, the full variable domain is SAVISQKPSRDICQRGTSLTIQCQVDSQVTMMFWYRQQPGQSLTLIATANQGSEATYESGFVIDKFPISRPNLTFSTLTVSNMSPEDSSIYLCSVGIVGETQYFGPGTRLLVL.